This T cell receptor (beta chain) was sequenced in a study of cytomegalovirus exposure and HLA in healthy donors (dated by TCRdb to about 2017). Turning to the overall study: An earlier analysis of about 560 of the donors reported 276 Gb of sequence data and 95 million to 140 million unique TCR beta sequences obtained from roughly 170 million T cells. Among over 350 genotyped donors of the cohort, an average of about 240,000 unique TCR beta nucleotide sequences were sequenced per donor, roughly 20% of them non-productive. Donor age, sex, ethnicity and CMV serostatus were collected together with the repertoire data. Of the roughly 400 genotyped donors, 81% fell in the genetic ancestry cluster associated with self-reported Caucasian donors. Because of strong linkage in the cohort, roughly five DR-DQ haplotypes were treated as single units for association and clustering. Rather than using new phenotypic data, the later analysis identified candidate immune exposures from TCR beta sequences and from how often those sequences occurred across donors. The study aimed to test whether cataloging public T cell receptors could reveal signatures of past pathogen exposure. HLA typing included class I and class II loci at four-digit resolution. In a later analysis, previously published TCR beta repertoires from 666 donors were re-analyzed and high-resolution HLA genotyping was added so that TCR occurrence patterns could be studied. Around 320 gigabases of sequencing data and approximately 85 million unique TCR sequences were included in an early release covering about 700 HLA-typed donors. Typing coverage varied by locus: about 629-630 donors for A, B, C, DRB1 and DQB1; approximately 500 for DQA1; around 610 for DPA1; approximately 470 for DPB1. Besides the first cohort of more than 650 subjects, a separate validation cohort made up of over 100 different subjects was used. An earlier analysis of 587 of the donors used high-throughput TCR beta sequencing to judge whether each TCR beta V gene segment behaved as functional or pseudogenic. The study profiled the T cell repertoires of 666 subjects by immunosequencing and related them to cytomegalovirus serostatus. Every discovery cohort repertoire had been produced on one sequencing platform. A later genetic analysis used genome-wide SNP genotypes for about three fifths of the 666 donors, treating that subset as a discovery cohort. To predict cytomegalovirus infection status, the study brought together high-throughput TCR immunosequencing, statistical association of individual TCRs with disease status, and machine learning. Study-wide findings and limitations: A later genetic analysis reported fewer N-insertions in productive TCRs among donors in an Asian-associated ancestry cluster than the roughly 720-donor mean. Broadly in line with IMGT annotations, most TCR beta V segments showed up in productive rearrangements about 87% or about 30% of the time in an earlier analysis of 587 of the donors. The classifier was reported to diagnose cytomegalovirus status with high specificity and sensitivity in both the original and validation cohorts. Roughly 15 rarely observed V segments, including chromosome 9 orphons, were excluded from the earlier analysis of some 590 of the donors because counts were too low. A few of the identified cytomegalovirus-associated TCR beta chains were confirmed in vitro to be specific for cytomegalovirus antigens. CMV serostatus was the only immune exposure information available for the cohort. Correlated functional status among segregating V segments might be attributable to linkage disequilibrium, but an unknown experimental factor could not be ruled out. The 87-base-pair reads could not distinguish some IMGT-functional V segments, including TRBV6-2 and TRBV6-3, so those segments were excluded. The sequencing pipeline was judged likely to have produced a cluster of highly shared sequence variants as a technical artifact. Several of the top co-occurrence clusters appeared to be linked to parvovirus B19, influenza, CMV and Epstein-Barr virus, according to a later analysis. A later analysis found that TCR association rates varied across HLA loci, with DRB1 alleles showing the most associated TCRs and HLA-C alleles the fewest. A later analysis found that most CMV-associated TCR beta chains appeared HLA-restricted, with HLA associations seemingly driven largely by CMV exposure. The authors suggested that the approach could potentially be extended to other disease states and immunological phenotypes. In a later genetic analysis, a missense DCLRE1C variant was associated with V-gene and J-gene trimming of TCR beta chains, and the association was replicated in an independent cohort. In a later analysis, HLA-associated TCR beta chains were found to be more clonally expanded and to have lower generation probabilities than equally common non-associated chains. In the study, around 150 TCR beta chains were listed as associated with cytomegalovirus. In a later analysis, about 16,000 TCR beta sequences were associated with specific HLA alleles at a false discovery rate of 0.05. A further reported finding was that TCR beta sequences accurately predicted the HLA-A and HLA-B alleles for most subjects in the first cohort. Roughly uniform sequencing depth across donors was assumed in presence/absence analyses, although this assumption may not hold. Most TCR sequences were seen in very few donors, while some public TCRs were found in many individuals. This cohort had only TCR beta chains sequenced, and the lack of alpha or paired-chain data limited which features could be detected. HLA typing was unavailable for some donors at each locus, so association tests used only the typed subset. When HLA alleles, especially DR and DQ, strongly co-occurred, TCR associations were difficult to assign to individual alleles.

Via the germline V gene, CDR1 is SGHTA and CDR2 FQGNSA. Reading from cysteine to phenylalanine, the CDR3 counts 15 amino acids. The read is trimmed to its CDR3 DNA, 45 bases read in frame from base 1. V is cut back by 5 bases and J by 3 bases, with 5 bases in the junction unmatched. To prepare the library, the immunoSEQ multiplex PCR assay was applied. A mixture of 60 forward primers for TCR Vbeta segments and 13 reverse primers for TCR Jbeta segments was used in the multiplex PCR. The CDR3 region of rearranged TCR beta genes was amplified from genomic DNA with a multiplex PCR assay. The amplified TCR beta libraries were sequenced on the Illumina HiSeq System as 87-base-pair reads. In the authors' own workflow: In a later analysis, some 80 million unique TCR beta chains were counted across the approximately 640 repertoires, and approximately 9.9 million of these chains were shared by at least two donors. A nearest-neighbor algorithm error-corrected the raw reads and collapsed the reads into unique sequences, merging closely related sequences to remove PCR and sequencing errors. CDR3 sequences were aligned to IMGT reference sequences to assign V, D and J gene segments. For a sequence to be retained, at least a six-nucleotide match to both a V gene segment and a J gene segment was required. Rearrangements were called productive when the CDR3 lacked stop codons and stayed in frame with V and J; all others were non-productive. CDR3 was defined according to IMGT convention as the region running from the second conserved V-encoded cysteine to the conserved J-encoded phenylalanine. The earlier analysis of 550 to 650 of the donors excluded any sequence lacking an unambiguous match to a single V gene segment. In an earlier analysis of roughly 600 of the donors, a V segment was called functional when productive rearrangements were above 56.7%, and segregating when the standard deviation between donors exceeded 5%. A statistical classification framework was developed to diagnose cytomegalovirus status using the catalog of TCR beta chain sequences. A later analysis assigned V and J genes by comparing TCR nucleotide sequences with IMGT/GENE-DB human TR gene sequences. In a later analysis, CDR3 sequences and most-parsimonious VDJ recombination scenarios were assigned using the TCRdist pipeline. In a later analysis, every TCR beta chain was defined by the combination of its CDR3 amino acid sequence and its V-gene family, and reads without a unique V-gene family were dropped. In a later analysis, some 600 highly shared, low-generation-probability nucleotide sequences were removed to address suspected cross-contamination and a sequencing artifact. In a later analysis, a clonal expansion index was calculated for each public chain from normalized within-repertoire ranks of inferred template counts. In a later analysis, generation probabilities were computed using a VDJ recombination model fitted to out-of-frame rearrangements, and the results were checked against IGoR. In a later analysis, hypergeometric tests were used to score TCR-TCR, TCR-HLA and TCR-CMV co-occurrence, with a repertoire-size bias correction applied to TCR pairs. A later analysis estimated false discovery rates by permuting HLA or CMV assignments 20 times. In a later analysis, co-occurring TCRs were grouped with DBSCAN, and TCRdist sequence similarity was added when clustering was performed within HLA-allele-positive subsets. For co-occurrence clustering, repertoires with fewer than 30,000 or more than 120,000 public chains were excluded, along with 5 or 6 repertoires with anomalous nucleotide sharing. The immuneACCESS repertoire file appears here via TCRdb, limited to in-frame rearrangements. These files lack a portion of the clones; in checked studies, under half of the deficit traces to unresolved V genes, and the cause of the others is not known. D and trimming were read from the DNA, whereas the V and J calls and clone size are those reported in that table. The sample profile shows fewer than 200,000 clones; around four fifths of them were found once. Approximately 1.6% of the sample is held by the ten biggest clonotypes.

Note on this clone: Its specific antigen is unknown. Qualities for individual bases were not recorded, and no much larger clone is one base off.

The cohort was made up of about 610 healthy bone marrow donors. At the time of sampling, every cohort member was nominally healthy, though immune exposures that went unrecorded were likely present. The donor tested CMV seropositive and was one of the 289 seropositive cohort members. A peripheral blood sample was provided by each donor, and peripheral blood mononuclear cells were used for TCR beta sequencing. Genomic DNA was extracted from the blood cell samples with the Qiagen DNeasy Blood Extraction Kit. The sequence joins TRBV7-2 to TRBJ2-1; TRBD2 aligns with 9 central bases. The source of this sequence is a middle-aged man in good health and CMV-seropositive. The sample taken for sequencing was PBMCs. The DNA reads as follows: TGTGCCAGCAGCCTTGGAGCGGGAGGCTACAATGAGCAGTTCTTC. Its product reads: CASSLGAGGYNEQFF.